This is a list of T cell receptor beta chains from one sample in a study of shared clonotypes between healthy human individuals. TCRdb's copy holds only in-frame clones and misses some; the assay was immunoSEQ multiplex PCR. The sample includes under 2,500,000 clones, almost 96% seen only once; the top ten take less than 0.15%. The material sequenced was naive CD4+ T cells sorted from blood. The origin of the receptors is a man between 18 and 35 years old in good health. The conserved cysteine and the conserved F or W are not part of the CDR3 here. Each record gives: V gene, J gene, CDR3 protein.

>TRBV9|TRBJ1-3
ASSRDFPSSGNTIY
>TRBV10-1|TRBJ2-5
ASSESYTRETQY
>TRBV5-1|TRBJ2-3
ASSFSPDTQY
>TRBV5-1|TRBJ1-6
ASSLTGSSNSPLH
>TRBV2|TRBJ1-5
ASSGVKGPQH
>TRBV10-3|TRBJ2-3
AISEGSPTRADTQY
>TRBV18|TRBJ1-5
ASSPRPGSNQPQH
>TRBV5-1|TRBJ2-7
ASSLGDRDEQY
>TRBV2|TRBJ1-6
ASSASVNAPLH
>TRBV5-4|TRBJ1-1
ASSLQASMNTEAF
>TRBV5-1|TRBJ2-2
ASSLADGGTGELF
>TRBV7-6|TRBJ2-5
ASSPEVQSLQETQY
>TRBV18|TRBJ1-2
ASREAGGHGYT
>TRBV5-1|TRBJ2-5
ASSLGTSEETQY
>TRBV5-4|TRBJ2-1
ASSRTSGNNEQF
>TRBV11-2|TRBJ2-1
ASSFRITGTGGYNEQF
>TRBV7-2|TRBJ2-5
ASSLGTSRAQY
>TRBV5-1|TRBJ1-1
ASSLTQGITEAF
>TRBV6-5|TRBJ2-1
ASRESGGAYNEQF
>TRBV6-1|TRBJ2-7
ASSENRGVEQY
>TRBV7-8|TRBJ2-7
ASSLADTGGLARQY
>TRBV5-6|TRBJ2-3
ASSLRLSQLVTDTQY
>TRBV2|TRBJ2-7
ASRTGGNEQY
>TRBV27|TRBJ1-4
ASSSTGGEKLF
>TRBV2|TRBJ1-6
ASSGLGGLDNSPLH
>TRBV10-3|TRBJ2-7
AISDGSSEQY
>TRBV19|TRBJ1-4
ASQRQANEKLF
>TRBV29-1|TRBJ2-3
SVRQGGADTQY
>TRBV6-1|TRBJ1-1
ASNDLTTEAF
>TRBV2|TRBJ2-4
AIKWGGKNIQY
>TRBV30|TRBJ2-1
AWSVLAGVAEQF
>TRBV19|TRBJ1-5
ASGRAGNQPQH
>TRBV7-8|TRBJ2-2
ASSLAQGAGTGELF
>TRBV2|TRBJ1-6
ASQRGTVNSPLH
>TRBV18|TRBJ1-1
ASSLQGQGANTEAF
>TRBV28|TRBJ2-6
ASSLRGLGANVLT
>TRBV6-6|TRBJ2-5
ASRGDRGGETQY
>TRBV6-1|TRBJ2-1
ASSSGTGQQF
>TRBV2|TRBJ1-2
ASYRGAGIGYT
>TRBV30|TRBJ1-6
AWTGQANSPLH
>TRBV28|TRBJ2-5
ASSRTGKETQY
>TRBV2|TRBJ1-3
ASSVLGSGNTIY
>TRBV2|TRBJ1-2
ASSEAGVDGYT
>TRBV5-6|TRBJ1-5
ASSFGTGYSNQPQH
>TRBV9|TRBJ1-5
ASSVDSGNQPQH
>TRBV18|TRBJ2-2
ASSRGQGDTGELF
>TRBV10-3|TRBJ2-7
ATRDRVGEQY
>TRBV19|TRBJ2-2
ASNPTGPNTGELF
>TRBV6-1|TRBJ2-5
ASERGGREETQY
>TRBV4-3|TRBJ2-3
ASSQDINGLTDTQY
>TRBV2|TRBJ1-1
ASSEAGTSRLTEAF
>TRBV21-1|TRBJ2-7
ASSNLGETSGSLTYEQY
>TRBV2|TRBJ2-1
ASNSGYNEQF